A single sample is the source of the 31 T cell receptor beta chains below, sequenced in a study of monozygotic twins with inflammatory bowel disease. TCRdb derives one entry per CDR3 protein from the 5' RACE reads, leaving out DNA. Its clone listing holds roughly 150,000 distinct CDR3 sequences. The sequenced sample was blood. These receptors all stem from a human donor with ulcerative colitis or Crohn's disease, or a healthy co-twin of an affected twin (not recorded which).

The J gene is TRBJ2-3, the V gene TRBV20-1; lacking DNA, the TRBD2 call made by TCRdb goes unchecked. Germline CDR1 and CDR2: DFQATT and SNEGSKA (reference sequence). This CDR3 region has 13 residues. CDR3 region: CSALGEVTDTQYF.

V gene TRBV12-3 or TRBV12-4 combines with J gene TRBJ2-7. This CDR3 comprises 11 residues. The chain's CDR3 is CASSPPYEQYF.

V and J are TRBV5-1 and TRBJ1-3; with no DNA, the TCRdb D assignment of TRBD1 cannot be verified. CDR1 is SGHRS, CDR2 YFSETQ, per germline. The CDR3 is 16 residues long. CDR3 sequence reads: CASSFGTGNSGNTIYF.

V and J are TRBV20-1 and TRBJ2-1. The CDR3 has 11 residues. The germline V gene encodes CDR1 DFQATT and CDR2 SNEGSKA (reference sequence). This CDR3 is CSLRSYNEQFF.

The rearrangement uses TRBV19 and TRBJ2-1; TCRdb's D gene call, TRBD1, goes unchecked for lack of DNA. This CDR3 contains 14 residues. Germline V gives CDR1 LNHDA, CDR2 SQIVND (reference sequence). CDR3 protein: CASSIEPQRDEQFF.

The chain carries TRBV27 and TRBJ1-1; lacking DNA, the TRBD1 call made by TCRdb goes unchecked. The length of the CDR3 is 16 residues. Germline-derived CDR1 and CDR2 are MNHEY and SMNVEV (reference sequence). CDR3 protein: CASSFDRDRMNTEAFF.

This chain links TRBV20-1 with TRBJ2-1; the TCRdb call, TRBD1, lacks DNA for checking. CDR3 length: 14 amino acids. Germline assignment: CDR1 DFQATT and CDR2 SNEGSKA (reference sequence). The CDR3: CSASSGRPDNEQFF.

V usage is TRBV5-6 and J usage is TRBJ2-7; TCRdb's D call of TRBD2 is untestable without DNA. The CDR3 covers 13 residues. From germline, CDR1 is SGHDT and CDR2 YYEEEE. The CDR3 sequence is CASSLALAPEQYF. The whole variable domain, remainder taken from reference TRBV5-6 and TRBJ2-7, is DAGVTQSPTHLIKTRGQQVTLRCSPKSGHDTVSWYQQALGQGPQFIFQYYEEEERQRGNFPDRFSGHQFPNYSSELNVNALLLGDSALYLCASSLALAPEQYFGPGTRLTVT.

This chain links TRBV7-9 with TRBJ1-1. This CDR3 comprises 14 residues. Looked up from germline, CDR1 is SEHNR and CDR2 is FQNEAQ (reference sequence). CDR3 protein: CASSLDLSWTEAFF.

The gene calls are TRBV29-1 and TRBJ2-1; TCRdb designates TRBD2, a call that cannot be tested without DNA. Germline loops: CDR1 SQVTM, CDR2 ANQGSEA. The CDR3 sequence is 16 residues long. The CDR3: CSVSGRTSGSKDEQFF.

The chain carries TRBV10-1 and TRBJ2-3; the TRBD2 assignment by TCRdb is unverifiable without DNA. Germline lookup yields CDR1 WNHNN and CDR2 SYGVQD (reference sequence). The CDR3 runs 20 residues. Here the CDR3 reads CASSLTVAGTGTHGSDTQYF.

The V gene is TRBV20-1, the J gene TRBJ2-7; TCRdb's D gene call, TRBD2, goes unchecked for lack of DNA. CDR1 DFQATT and CDR2 SNEGSKA come from the germline V gene (reference sequence). The CDR3 is 14 residues long. CDR3 in amino acids: CSAHSSGVPYEQYF.

The chain carries TRBV10-3 and TRBJ2-7; the D call from TCRdb, TRBD1, cannot be confirmed without DNA. CDR1 ENHRY and CDR2 SYGVKD come from the germline V gene. The CDR3 contains 15 residues. The CDR3 protein is CAISEYLGTGGEQYF.

This chain links TRBV7-2 with TRBJ2-3; the D gene TCRdb calls, TRBD2, cannot be checked with no DNA. The CDR3 contains 15 residues. Germline-derived CDR1 and CDR2 are SGHTA and FQGNSA. CDR3 loop: CASSFTSDTPDTQYF.

The genes are TRBV27 and TRBJ2-7. The CDR3 contains 14 residues. Per germline, CDR1 MNHEY and CDR2 SMNVEV (reference sequence). CDR3 protein: CASSLFTGSYEQYF.

The CDR3 here is CASSSGLAGMNEQFF. V usage is TRBV7-3 and J usage is TRBJ2-1; TCRdb proposes TRBD2, but this gene call is untestable without DNA. Germline-derived CDR1 and CDR2 are SGHTA and FQGTGA. CDR3 length: 15 residues.

The V and J genes are TRBV5-1 and TRBJ2-5; the TCRdb call, TRBD1, lacks DNA for checking. Per the germline V gene, CDR1 is SGHRS and CDR2 is YFSETQ. The CDR3 is 14 residues long. The CDR3 protein is CASSNGQGMETQYF.

The chain couples TRBV12-3 or TRBV12-4 to TRBJ2-5. The CDR3 totals 13 residues. The CDR3 reads CASSFGLEETQYF.

The V gene is TRBV28, the J gene TRBJ2-3; TCRdb picks TRBD1, but there is no DNA to check that call. Germline V gene sequence: CDR1 MDHEN, CDR2 SYDVKM. CDR3 size: 16 residues. The CDR3 is CASSWWGRGRRDTQYF.

The J gene is TRBJ2-7, the V gene TRBV7-9. Per germline, CDR1 SEHNR and CDR2 FQNEAQ (reference sequence). This CDR3 spans 12 amino acids. CDR3 protein: CASSAIGYEQYF. The complete variable domain, with remaining parts taken from reference TRBV7-9 and TRBJ2-7, reads DTGVSQNPRHKITKRGQNVTFRCDPISEHNRLYWYRQTLGQGPEFLTYFQNEAQLEKSRLLSDRFSAERPKGSFSTLEIQRTEQGDSAMYLCASSAIGYEQYFGPGTRLTVT.

This chain uses TRBV28 with TRBJ2-5; the D gene TCRdb calls, TRBD1, cannot be checked with no DNA. CDR3 length equals 16 residues. Germline V gene lookup returns CDR1 MDHEN and CDR2 SYDVKM. The CDR3 loop is CASSSPPLRPQETQYF.

V and J are TRBV30 and TRBJ1-5. Germline V gives CDR1 GTSNPN, CDR2 SVGIG (reference sequence). The CDR3 spans 14 residues. This CDR3 reads CAWSVEPNTAPQHF.

The J gene is TRBJ2-7, the V gene TRBV19; TCRdb reports TRBD2, a call that lacks DNA to check it against. The CDR3 is made up of 14 amino acids. Germline V gene data show CDR1 as LNHDA and CDR2 as SQIVND (reference sequence). CDR3 amino acids: CASRRTSGNYEQYF.

The chain couples TRBV5-1 to TRBJ2-2. This CDR3 is 14 amino acids long. Germline V lookup: CDR1 SGHRS, CDR2 YFSETQ. The CDR3 sequence is CASSFAAVTGELFF. Full variable domain (missing parts from reference TRBV5-1 and TRBJ2-2): KAGVTQTPRYLIKTRGQQVTLSCSPISGHRSVSWYQQTPGQGLQFLFEYFSETQRNKGNFPGRFSGRQFSNSRSEMNVSTLELGDSALYLCASSFAAVTGELFFGEGSRLTVL.

The rearrangement joins TRBV18 to TRBJ2-3. Per germline, CDR1 KGHSH and CDR2 LQKENI. The CDR3 has 16 residues. CDR3 loop: CASSPPTPSPTDTQYF.

V usage is TRBV11-2 and J usage is TRBJ1-1; the TCRdb D gene call, TRBD1, has no DNA to confirm it. The germline gives CDR1 SGHAT, CDR2 FQNNGV. The CDR3 extends over 15 amino acids. The CDR3 spells CASSFGGAGNTEAFF.

V gene TRBV24-1 combines with J gene TRBJ1-2. This CDR3 contains 14 residues. The germline gives CDR1 KGHDR, CDR2 SFDVKD. CDR3 protein: CATSDLDRNYGYTF.

The chain recombines TRBV5-1 with TRBJ2-2; absent DNA, TCRdb's TRBD1 call cannot be checked. Germline CDR1 reads SGHRS; CDR2 reads YFSETQ. This CDR3 region has 16 residues. The CDR3 loop reads CASSNSGGQNTGELFF.

The chain uses TRBV5-4 and TRBJ2-5; TCRdb proposes TRBD1, but this gene call is untestable without DNA. Germline loops: CDR1 SGHNT, CDR2 YYREEE (reference sequence). CDR3 size: 13 residues. CDR3 protein: CASSPDSKETQYF.

This rearrangement joins TRBV12-3 or TRBV12-4 to TRBJ2-1; there is no DNA to check the TCRdb D call of TRBD1. The CDR3 extends over 17 amino acids. The CDR3 is CASSFWFLGANYNEQFF.

The chain carries TRBV5-1 and TRBJ1-2; TCRdb's D call, TRBD1, is unchecked because there is no DNA. Germline-derived CDR1 and CDR2 are SGHRS and YFSETQ. The CDR3 runs to 14 residues. CDR3 protein: CASSVTGGTYGYTF.